Below are 3 T cell receptor beta chains sequenced from a single sample in a study of human T cells and chemical hapten exposure (dated by TCRdb to the early 2020s). The time point label here, explained by the study, means: patch test 1, 2 weeks after DPC sensitization. The treatment or condition label for this specimen denotes: therapeutic diphenylcyclopropenone sensitization with weekly scalp DPC. Library construction relied on RACE. The data were produced on a NextSeq 500. Through fastp at Q25 and MiXCR, TCRdb rebuilt clones from the public reads, retaining in-frame beta chains. Every entry covers one CDR3 protein and lists the most common genes and DNA from its rows. For this sample there are about 340,000 distinct CDR3 sequences; approximately 6.3% appear just once. 7% to 10% of the sample goes to the ten largest clones. Sequenced here: whole blood, sampled in connection with sensitization to the hapten diphenylcyclopropenone (DPC). These receptor sequences come from a woman aged 18-29 years with alopecia areata. Some clones in this sample may be carry-over from other donors' samples.

In this sample, this clonotype turned up a few times. This chain uses TRBV20-1 with TRBJ1-5, with no clear D. The CDR3 consists of 15 residues. V gave up 0 bases and J gave up 3 bases, with 12 bases separating them. CDR1 is DFQATT and CDR2 is SNEGSKA in the germline V gene (reference sequence). In DNA, the CDR3 is TGCAGTGCTAGAGAAGCGATAGGTAACAATCAGCCCCAGCATTTT. It is translated as CSAREAIGNNQPQHF.

This clonotype was seen only a few times. The chain carries TRBV3-1 and TRBJ2-3; a weak D match, TRBD2 (6 bases). Trimming removed 3 bases from V and 6 bases from J, with 19 bases in between. Germline CDR1 is LGHDT and CDR2 is YNNKEL (reference sequence). CDR3 length equals 16 residues. The CDR3 sequence is CASSHLGTGGTDTQYF. CDR3 coding DNA: TGTGCCAGCAGCCATTTAGGGACTGGGGGTACCGATACGCAGTATTTT.

This clonotype has more than one count but fewer than ten. V gene TRBV7-3 combines with J gene TRBJ2-1; D is ambiguous. Germline loops: CDR1 SGHTA, CDR2 FQGTGA. V was trimmed by 6 bases and J by 7 bases, leaving 13 bases between them. CDR3 size: 13 residues. This CDR3 reads CASSLMVENEQFF. The CDR3 coding sequence is TGTGCCAGCAGTCTCATGGTCGAAAATGAGCAGTTCTTC.